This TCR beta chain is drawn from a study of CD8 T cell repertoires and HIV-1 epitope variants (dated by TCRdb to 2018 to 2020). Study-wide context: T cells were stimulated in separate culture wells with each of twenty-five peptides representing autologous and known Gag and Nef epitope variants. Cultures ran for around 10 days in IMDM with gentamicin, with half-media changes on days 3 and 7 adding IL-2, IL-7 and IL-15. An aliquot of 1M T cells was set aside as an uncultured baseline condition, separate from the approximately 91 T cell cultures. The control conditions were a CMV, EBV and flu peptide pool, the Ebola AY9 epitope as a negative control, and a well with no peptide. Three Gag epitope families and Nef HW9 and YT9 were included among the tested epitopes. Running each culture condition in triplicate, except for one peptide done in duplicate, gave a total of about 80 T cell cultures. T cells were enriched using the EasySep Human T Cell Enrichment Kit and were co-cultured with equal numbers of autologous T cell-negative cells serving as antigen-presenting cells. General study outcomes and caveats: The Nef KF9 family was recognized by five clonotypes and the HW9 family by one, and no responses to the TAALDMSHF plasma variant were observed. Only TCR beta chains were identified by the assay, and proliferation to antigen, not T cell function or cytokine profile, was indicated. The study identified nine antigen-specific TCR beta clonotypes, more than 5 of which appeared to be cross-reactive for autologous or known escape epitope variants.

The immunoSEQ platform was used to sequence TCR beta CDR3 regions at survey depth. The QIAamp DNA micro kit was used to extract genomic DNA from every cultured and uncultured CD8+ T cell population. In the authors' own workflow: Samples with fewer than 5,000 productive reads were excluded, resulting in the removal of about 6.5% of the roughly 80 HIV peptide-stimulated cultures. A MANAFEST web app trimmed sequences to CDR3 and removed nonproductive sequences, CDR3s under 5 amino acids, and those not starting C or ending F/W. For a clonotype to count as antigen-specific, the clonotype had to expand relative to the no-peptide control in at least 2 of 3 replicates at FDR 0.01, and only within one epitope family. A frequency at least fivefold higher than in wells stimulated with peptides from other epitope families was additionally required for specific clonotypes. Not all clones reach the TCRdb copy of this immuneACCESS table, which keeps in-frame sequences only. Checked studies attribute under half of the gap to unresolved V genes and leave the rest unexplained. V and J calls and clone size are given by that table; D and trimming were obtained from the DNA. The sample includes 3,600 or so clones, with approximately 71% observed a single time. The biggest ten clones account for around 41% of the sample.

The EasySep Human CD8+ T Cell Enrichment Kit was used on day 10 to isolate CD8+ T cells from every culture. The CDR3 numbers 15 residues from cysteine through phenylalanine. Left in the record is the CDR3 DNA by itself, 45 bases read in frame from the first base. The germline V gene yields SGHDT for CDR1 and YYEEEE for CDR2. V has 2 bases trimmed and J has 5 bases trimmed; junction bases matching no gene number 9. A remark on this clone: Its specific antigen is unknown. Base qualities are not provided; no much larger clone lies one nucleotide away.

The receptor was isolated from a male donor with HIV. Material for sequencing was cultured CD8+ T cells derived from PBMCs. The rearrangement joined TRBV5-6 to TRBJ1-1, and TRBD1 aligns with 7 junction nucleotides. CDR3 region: CASSLWTGDLTEAFF. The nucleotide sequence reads TGTGCCAGCAGCTTATGGACAGGAGACTTGACTGAAGCTTTCTTT.